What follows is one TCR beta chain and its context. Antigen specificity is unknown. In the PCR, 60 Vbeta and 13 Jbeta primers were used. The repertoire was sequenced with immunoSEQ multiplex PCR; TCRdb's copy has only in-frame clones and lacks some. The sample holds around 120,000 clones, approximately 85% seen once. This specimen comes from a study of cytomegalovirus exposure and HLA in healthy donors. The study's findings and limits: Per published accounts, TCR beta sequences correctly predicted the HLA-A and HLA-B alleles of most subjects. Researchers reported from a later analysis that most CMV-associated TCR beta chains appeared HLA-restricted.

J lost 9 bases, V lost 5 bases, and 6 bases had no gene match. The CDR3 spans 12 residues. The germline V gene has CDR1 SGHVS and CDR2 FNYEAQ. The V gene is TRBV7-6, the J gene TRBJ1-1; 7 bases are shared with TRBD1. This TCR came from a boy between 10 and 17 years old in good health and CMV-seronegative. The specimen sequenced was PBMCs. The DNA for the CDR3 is TGTGCCAGCAGCACAAGACAGGGTCAAGCTTTCTTT. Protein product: CASSTRQGQAFF.